The text below deals with one T cell receptor (beta chain). The antigen remains unidentified. Time point given: week 11, during vaccination. One vaccine dose held 300 ug of mutant IDH1 20-mer peptide and came with topical imiquimod. The protocol was immunoSEQ multiplex PCR, while the TCRdb copy is restricted to in-frame clones and leaves out a portion. The sample lists 40,000 or so clones, around 84% occurring once. The sample originates from a study of a mutant IDH1 vaccine in newly diagnosed glioma. Looking at the study overall: Vaccinations, eight in total, occurred in weeks 1, 3, 5, 7, 11, 15, 19, 23. Patients previously underwent radiotherapy, temozolomide, or both, and most underwent both.

The germline V gene encodes CDR1 SGHAT and CDR2 FQNNGV. This CDR3 region has 16 residues. With 1 base removed from V and 2 bases from J, the gap between germline ends came to 13 bases. Study findings and constraints: Approximately 93% of patients showed vaccine-induced immune responses across multiple MHC alleles.

This clonotype was obtained from a man aged 35-49 years with glioma. The material sequenced was PBMCs, taken from a glioma patient whose treatment included an IDH1 peptide vaccine. V and J are TRBV11-2 and TRBJ2-3; D call uncertain. CDR3 nucleotide sequence: TGTGCCAGCAGCTTAGGTAGTGGCACCTACACAGATACGCAGTATTTT. Amino acids: CASSLGSGTYTDTQYF.